The clone carrying this TCR beta chain was recorded a few times. TCRdb recomputed calls from the 5' RACE reads with MiXCR, one row per CDR3 protein. The table has 120,000 or so distinct CDR3 sequences, nearly 15% seen once. This CDR3 spans 13 amino acids. V lost 6 bases and J 3 bases, leaving 12 bases between the germline ends. Germline CDR1 reads MNHEY; CDR2 reads SMNVEV (reference sequence). This record belongs to a study of T cells after yellow fever vaccination. The material sequenced was CD8+ T cells sorted from PBMCs, taken 5 days after the yellow fever booster vaccination. The chain combines TRBV27 with TRBJ2-7; tentative D call: TRBD2 (6 bases). This TCR was sampled from a man younger than 35 who received the YFV17D yellow fever vaccine. In nucleotides, the CDR3 is TGTGCCAGCAGGGTGATCGGGGGCTACGAGCAGTACTTC. Translated, it gives CASRVIGGYEQYF.